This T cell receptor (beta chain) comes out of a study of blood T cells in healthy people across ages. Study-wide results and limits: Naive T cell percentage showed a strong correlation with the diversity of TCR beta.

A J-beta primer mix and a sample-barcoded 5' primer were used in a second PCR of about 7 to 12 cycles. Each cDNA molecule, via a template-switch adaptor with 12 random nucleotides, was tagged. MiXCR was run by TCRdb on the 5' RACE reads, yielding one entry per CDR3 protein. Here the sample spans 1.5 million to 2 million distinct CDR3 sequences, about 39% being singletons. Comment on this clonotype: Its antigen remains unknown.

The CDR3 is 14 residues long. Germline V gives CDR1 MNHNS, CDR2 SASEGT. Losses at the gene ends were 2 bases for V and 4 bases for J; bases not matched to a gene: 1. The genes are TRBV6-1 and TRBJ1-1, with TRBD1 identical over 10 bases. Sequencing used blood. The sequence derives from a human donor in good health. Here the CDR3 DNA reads TGTGCCAGCAGTGAAAGGACAGGGGGCACTGAAGCTTTCTTT. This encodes CASSERTGGTEAFF.